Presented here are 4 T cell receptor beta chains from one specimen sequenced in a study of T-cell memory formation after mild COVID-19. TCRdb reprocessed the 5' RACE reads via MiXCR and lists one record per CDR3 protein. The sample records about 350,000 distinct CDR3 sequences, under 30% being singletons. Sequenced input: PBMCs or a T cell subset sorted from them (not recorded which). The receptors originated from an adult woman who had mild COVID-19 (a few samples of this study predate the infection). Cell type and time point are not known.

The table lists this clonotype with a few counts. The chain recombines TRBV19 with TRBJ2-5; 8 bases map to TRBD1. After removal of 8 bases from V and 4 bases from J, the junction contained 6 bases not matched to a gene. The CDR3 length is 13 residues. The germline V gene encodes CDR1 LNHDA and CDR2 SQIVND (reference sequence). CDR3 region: CASHGQGRETQYF. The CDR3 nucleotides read TGTGCCAGTCACGGACAGGGAAGAGAGACCCAGTACTTC.

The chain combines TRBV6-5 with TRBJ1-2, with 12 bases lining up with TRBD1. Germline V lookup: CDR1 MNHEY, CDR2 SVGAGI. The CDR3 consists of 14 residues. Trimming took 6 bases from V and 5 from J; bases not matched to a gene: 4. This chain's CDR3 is CASRGQGAGYGYTF. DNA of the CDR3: TGTGCCAGCAGGGGACAGGGGGCTGGGTATGGCTACACCTTC.

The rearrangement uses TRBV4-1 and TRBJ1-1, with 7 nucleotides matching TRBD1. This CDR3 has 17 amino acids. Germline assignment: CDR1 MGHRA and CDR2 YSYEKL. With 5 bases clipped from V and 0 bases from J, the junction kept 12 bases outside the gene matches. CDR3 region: CASSTRPSQGVNTEAFF. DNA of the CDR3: TGCGCCAGCAGCACCCGACCGTCCCAGGGGGTGAACACTGAAGCTTTCTTT.

CDR3 loop: CASSLVGVGSTDTQYF. CDR3 coding DNA: TGTGCCAGCAGCTTAGTTGGGGTGGGGAGCACAGATACGCAGTATTTT. This chain uses TRBV7-2 with TRBJ2-3; D is unclear. The CDR3 runs to 16 residues. CDR1 is SGHTA and CDR2 is FQGNSA in the germline V gene. Trimming pared 1 base from V and 0 bases from J, leaving 11 bases between.